This T cell receptor beta chain was retrieved from a study of blood T cell repertoires in COVID-19. With respect to this clone: A much more abundant neighbour one base away suggests this may be a read error.

Grouping used clinical history reported by participants in a survey and questionnaire. There are 14 residues in the CDR3. V was trimmed by 2 bases and J by 4 bases, leaving 11 bases between them. Germline CDR1 MNHEY, CDR2 SVGAGI. Only in-frame clones appear in the TCRdb table, and some are missing; sequencing was by immunoSEQ multiplex PCR. The data hold a few hundred thousand clones, with approximately 83% observed a single time. The sequence was collected from a young man who had recovered from COVID-19. The chain joins TRBV6-5 to TRBJ1-1; a possible D gene is TRBD1 (6 bases). Sequenced input: PBMCs or T cells enriched from blood (not recorded which). The CDR3 region is CASSYGQGSTEAFF. The DNA for the CDR3 is TGTGCCAGCAGTTACGGGCAGGGGAGCACTGAAGCTTTCTTT.